These 22 T cell receptor beta chains came from one sample sequenced in a study of T cell responses to AZD1222 COVID-19 vaccine. The table came from immunoSEQ multiplex PCR; TCRdb's copy has only in-frame clones and leaves some out. The sample includes some 200,000 clones, 90% of them seen just once. Sequencing was performed on peripheral blood, taken on day 0 of AZD1222 vaccination. Receptor source: an adult in good health.

In nucleotides, the CDR3 is TGTGCCAGCAGCTTAACTAACTCCAGGTTGGGGCGGCTCACAGATACGCAGTATTTT. It codes for CASSLTNSRLGRLTDTQYF. The chain combines TRBV11-2 with TRBJ2-3; the D gene is possibly TRBD1 (5 bases). This CDR3 is 19 amino acids long. Germline values: CDR1 SGHAT, CDR2 FQNNGV. V was shortened by 2 bases and J by 2 bases, with 23 bases between the two germline ends.

V usage is TRBV4-1 and J usage is TRBJ1-5; D remains unclear. The CDR3 consists of 15 residues. Germline V gene data show CDR1 as MGHRA and CDR2 as YSYEKL. Trimming pared 0 bases from V and 3 bases from J, leaving 9 bases between. CDR3 DNA sequence: TGCGCCAGCAGCCAAGATCAACCTTTCAATCAGCCCCAGCATTTT. This translates into CASSQDQPFNQPQHF.

The V call is TRBV6-1, the J call TRBJ1-4; 7 bases line up with TRBD1. V trimming: 3 bases; J trimming: 8 bases; junction bases outside the gene matches: 9. This CDR3 is 15 amino acids long. The V gene's germline CDR1 is MNHNS and CDR2 SASEGT. The CDR3 region has the DNA TGTGCCAGCAGTGACGGAGCTGACAGGGACGAAAAACTGTTTTTT. Translated, it gives CASSDGADRDEKLFF.

As DNA, the CDR3 is TGTGCCATCAGTGAAAGCCCTCAGGGAGCTAACTATGGCTACACCTTC. Protein sequence: CAISESPQGANYGYTF. The chain is built from TRBV10-3 and TRBJ1-2; possible D gene TRBD1, 5 bases. The CDR3 is 16 residues long. CDR1 ENHRY and CDR2 SYGVKD come from the germline V gene. Trimming removed 3 bases at V and 0 bases at J, with 14 bases between.

V usage is TRBV28 and J usage is TRBJ1-2; D is uncertain. Germline V gene data show CDR1 as MDHEN and CDR2 as SYDVKM. This CDR3 region has 15 residues. The ends were cut back, 8 bases at V and 2 bases at J, with 18 bases in the middle. CDR3 region: CASSPGVILNYGYTF. As DNA, the CDR3 is TGTGCCAGCTCCCCTGGGGTGATTTTAAACTATGGCTACACCTTC.

This chain links TRBV18 with TRBJ1-1; the match to TRBD1 covers 7 bases. This CDR3 is built from 14 residues. Germline CDR1 is KGHSH and CDR2 is LQKENI. Germline trimming cut 1 base from V and 6 bases from J; bases unmatched to any gene: 5. The CDR3 reads CASSPQGARAEAFF. CDR3 DNA sequence: TGTGCCAGCTCACCACAGGGGGCGAGAGCTGAAGCTTTCTTT.

As to this clone: Relative to the germline gene, one junction end is altered; a read error may explain this. The chain recombines TRBV19 with TRBJ1-6; D is undetermined. Germline lookup yields CDR1 LNHDA and CDR2 SQIVND (reference sequence). The CDR3 loop spans 15 amino acids. The CDR3 nucleotides read TGTGCCAGTAGTAGAAACCAGATGGGCAGTTCACCTCTCCACTTT. Translation gives CASSRNQMGSSPLHF.

CDR3 loop: CASSNSLSGNTIYF. The CDR3 DNA sequence: TGTGCCAGCAGCAACAGCCTCTCTGGAAACACCATATATTTT. V and J are TRBV27 and TRBJ1-3, with unresolved D. With 6 bases removed from V and 0 bases from J, the gap between germline ends came to 9 bases. The V gene's germline CDR1 is MNHEY and CDR2 SMNVEV (reference sequence). This CDR3 spans 14 amino acids.

The gene calls are TRBV3-1 (or the pseudogene TRBV3-2) and TRBJ2-7; possible D gene TRBD2, 5 bases. Deletions cut 1 base from V and 3 bases from J, with 10 bases between. The CDR3 totals 14 residues. Looked up from germline, CDR1 is LGHDT and CDR2 is YNNKEL (reference sequence). The CDR3 DNA follows: TGTGCCAGCAGCCAAGGTTACGGGATCTACGAGCAGTACTTC. Encoded protein: CASSQGYGIYEQYF.

The CDR3 region has the DNA TGTGCCAGCAGTGAACAGGGGTCAAGCAATGAGCAGTTCTTC. It specifies CASSEQGSSNEQFF. The chain recombines TRBV6-1 with TRBJ2-1, with TRBD1 as a possible D gene (6 bases). Germline CDR1 and CDR2: MNHNS and SASEGT. CDR3 size: 14 residues. V shed 2 bases and J shed 6 bases, with 11 bases lying between them.

This clone was seen more than once but under ten times. The CDR3 nucleotides read TGTGCCAGTAGAGGAGACAGGGCAGGCGAGCAGTACTTC. The encoded protein is CASRGDRAGEQYF. The rearrangement uses TRBV19 and TRBJ2-7, with 7 bases that match TRBD1. Germline assignment: CDR1 LNHDA and CDR2 SQIVND (reference sequence). Trimming at V came to 6 bases and at J to 6 bases, leaving 8 bases not matched to a gene. This CDR3 has 13 amino acids.

The genes are TRBV6-1 and TRBJ1-2; 8 bases fit TRBD1. V shed 4 bases, J shed 5 bases, and the junction held 12 bases outside the gene matches. From germline, CDR1 is MNHNS and CDR2 SASEGT. The CDR3 covers 16 residues. CDR3 region: CASSALGTGTGYGYTF. CDR3 coding DNA: TGTGCCAGCAGTGCCTTGGGAACCGGGACAGGTTATGGCTACACCTTC.

The gene calls are TRBV14 and TRBJ2-6, with D perhaps matching TRBD1 or TRBD2 (5 bases each). Germline values: CDR1 SGHDN, CDR2 FVKESK. Trimming took off 0 bases at V and 0 bases at J, with 12 bases between the two ends. The CDR3 extends over 18 amino acids. DNA for the CDR3: TGTGCCAGCAGCCAAGAACGGGACGGAGTCTCTGGGGCCAACGTCCTGACTTTC. It encodes CASSQERDGVSGANVLTF.

The sample holds one count of this clone. The rearrangement joins TRBV10-1 to TRBJ1-6; D is perhaps TRBD1 (5 bases). The CDR3 extends over 15 amino acids. The germline V and J ends were trimmed by 5 bases and 5 bases, with 13 bases remaining between them. Germline V gives CDR1 WNHNN, CDR2 SYGVQD (reference sequence). CDR3 nucleotides: TGCGCCAGCAGTCGGAGCAGGGCCAATAATTCACCCCTCCACTTT. Protein product: CASSRSRANNSPLHF.

The gene calls are TRBV4-3 and TRBJ1-4; D might be TRBD1 (6 bases). CDR3 size: 14 residues. V was clipped by 7 bases and J by 3 bases, with 12 bases between them. CDR1 is LGHNA and CDR2 is YSLEER in the germline V gene. The CDR3 is CASKGTLANEKLFF. DNA for the CDR3: TGCGCCAGCAAAGGGACACTTGCTAATGAAAAACTGTTTTTT.

The CDR3 spells CASSPQGAREKLFF. The DNA of the CDR3 is TGTGCCAGCTCACCCCAGGGGGCGCGGGAAAAACTGTTTTTT. The chain is built from TRBV18 and TRBJ1-4; TRBD1 matches 8 bases. There are 14 residues in the CDR3. The germline V gene has CDR1 KGHSH and CDR2 LQKENI. J gave up 8 bases and V 3 bases, and 5 bases lay outside the gene matches.

This clone was counted only a few times. The rearrangement uses TRBV28 and TRBJ2-2, with D perhaps TRBD1 or TRBD2 (5 bases each). The germline V and J ends were trimmed by 5 bases and 4 bases, with 14 bases remaining between them. The CDR3 is made up of 15 amino acids. Germline V gene lookup returns CDR1 MDHEN and CDR2 SYDVKM. CDR3 sequence (DNA): TGTGCCAGCAGTGTCAGTGTTGGGGGCACCGGGGAGCTGTTTTTT. This gives the protein CASSVSVGGTGELFF. Using reference TRBV28 and TRBJ2-2 for the parts outside the CDR3, the full variable domain is DVKVTQSSRYLVKRTGEKVFLECVQDMDHENMFWYRQDPGLGLRLIYFSYDVKMKEKGDIPEGYSVSREKKERFSLILESASTNQTSMYLCASSVSVGGTGELFFGEGSRLTVL.

The rearrangement uses TRBV6-5 and TRBJ2-3; no definite D call. CDR1 and CDR2 from the germline V gene are MNHEY and SVGAGI. The CDR3 runs 12 residues. The germline V and J ends were trimmed by 6 bases and 3 bases, with 7 bases remaining between them. The DNA for the CDR3 is TGTGCCAGCAGGAGTGCTACAGATACGCAGTATTTT. Its translation is CASRSATDTQYF.

The rearrangement links TRBV2 to TRBJ2-1; the match to TRBD2 covers 14 bases. Germline-derived CDR1 and CDR2 are SNHLY and FYNNEI. The CDR3 runs 17 residues. Trimming cost V 10 bases and J 0 bases; bases outside gene matches: 8. The CDR3 bases are TGTGCCACCGAGAGACTAGCGGGGGGGAGCTCCTACAATGAGCAGTTCTTC. As protein: CATERLAGGSSYNEQFF.

V and J are TRBV4-2 and TRBJ2-1; 12 nucleotides align to TRBD2. V trimming: 8 bases; J trimming: 8 bases; junction bases outside the gene matches: 7. The CDR3 contains 14 residues. Germline V gene lookup returns CDR1 LGHNA and CDR2 YNFKEQ. The CDR3 region is CASGTSGGRYEQFF. The CDR3 DNA sequence: TGTGCCAGCGGTACTAGCGGGGGGCGCTATGAGCAGTTCTTC.

This clone is a singleton in its sample. The gene calls are TRBV24-1 and TRBJ1-6; D may be TRBD1 (6 bases). V lost 4 bases to trimming and J lost 7 bases, with 13 bases between them. The CDR3 is 15 residues long. Germline V lookup: CDR1 KGHDR, CDR2 SFDVKD. CDR3 region: CATSEEQGGNSPLHF. CDR3 nucleotides: TGTGCCACCAGTGAGGAACAGGGAGGGAATTCACCCCTCCACTTT.

The chain links TRBV2 to TRBJ1-5; 11 nucleotides align to TRBD1. V lost 4 bases, J lost 0 bases, and 5 bases stayed unmatched. Germline CDR1 and CDR2: SNHLY and FYNNEI. There are 17 residues in the CDR3. The CDR3, as DNA: TGTGCCAGCAGTGGGACAGGGGGCCTATATAGCAATCAGCCCCAGCATTTT. Its translation: CASSGTGGLYSNQPQHF.